The sequence of this T cell receptor beta chain was determined in a study of human T cells and chemical hapten exposure (dated by TCRdb to the early 2020s). Regarding the research as a whole: For sensitization, 2% DPC in acetone was applied to a roughly 2 cm by roughly 2 cm area of upper inner arm skin. Peripheral blood TCR repertoire changes were tracked in vivo in alopecia patients during primary and secondary sensitization to the hapten diphenylcyclopropenone (DPC). Most of the patients in the cohort were female, and the cohort covered alopecia areata with under or over 50% scalp involvement, alopecia totalis and alopecia universalis. Patch tests used Finn chambers with 0.01% DPC on the upper back, scored after 6 days by International Contact Dermatitis Research Group standards. Blood samples were taken from patients before sensitization (week 0) and then at 2, 6 and about 24 weeks after DPC sensitization. Roughly 30 alopecia patients gave blood for TCR sequencing at one to four time points (pre-sensitization, 2, 6 and 24 weeks). Libraries were combined into a pool for sequencing, and differences in TCR yield between samples came mainly from small differences in library volumes within the pool. Throughout the study period of 20 to 30 weeks, patients also received therapeutic DPC doses to the scalp every week.

What this sample's time point label stands for: patch test 1, 2 weeks after DPC sensitization. Explained via the paper, the treatment or condition label denotes: therapeutic diphenylcyclopropenone sensitization with weekly scalp DPC. At every patch-test visit, the blood draw took place before the patch test was put on. Patients were considered eligible if aged 18 to 70, diagnosed with alopecia and deemed suitable for DPC therapy, and patients were excluded if pregnant. Total RNA was isolated from unfractionated whole blood collected in Tempus Blood RNA tubes. The paper as a whole reports these results and caveats: DPC sensitization did not change the number of TCRs with a frequency above 1 in 1000, and there was no evidence of changes in global repertoire structure. After repeated subsampling, the strength of the expansion versus patch-test correlation and the threshold at which it became significant changed. A positive correlation was found between the number of PT1 expanded TCRs and patch test score, with significance reached at thresholds 8, 16 and 32 but not 4. All patients had alopecia, a presumed autoimmune disease, so their immune response might differ from that of healthy individuals. Significantly more large CDR3 similarity clusters were formed by expanded TCRs than by pre-sensitization or healthy control sets, consistent with antigen-driven responses.

CDR1 and CDR2 are drawn from the germline V gene (reference sequence): LNHNV, YYDKDF. Including cysteine and valine, the CDR3 has 14 amino acids. Here the CDR3 DNA is all that survives: 42 bases in frame from base 1. Of note for this clonotype: Its cognate antigen has yet to be identified. Nothing much larger sits one base from this clone, and base qualities are not available.

Libraries were built with RACE. The reads were generated on a NextSeq 500. Library preparation attached unique molecular identifiers to individual cDNA molecules for quantitative, reproducible TCR counting. For every blood RNA sample, sequencing covered both the TCR alpha and TCR beta chains. Regarding the original processing steps: Samples had a median of about 90,000 TCRs, with a range from roughly 23,224 to 700,000. The Decombinator software suite was used to annotate the V, J and CDR3 of the TCR reads. For the PS versus PT1 abundance plots, all samples were subsampled to the same number of TCRs (28,000). Expanded TCRs were defined as absent before sensitization and observed at least eight times at the 2-week time point. The public reads were reprocessed in TCRdb via fastp at Q25 and MiXCR, keeping in-frame beta chains. Merged by CDR3 protein, the rows form single entries marked with the most common genes and DNA. V and J calls and clone size were set by TCRdb, not the authors. This sample comprises about 120,000 distinct CDR3 sequences, roughly an eighth of them detected only once. The ten largest clones add up to 0.92% of the sample.

The rearrangement combines TRBV15 with TRBJ2-7, with the D gene too uncertain to name. This receptor was obtained from a man between 18 and 35 years old with alopecia areata. Some clones in this sample may be carry-over from other donors' samples. The specimen comprised whole blood, sampled in connection with sensitization to the hapten diphenylcyclopropenone (DPC). The CDR3 reads as follows: CATSSDHNSCEQYV. The nucleotide sequence reads TGTGCCACCAGCAGCGATCACAACTCCTGCGAGCAGTACGTC.